The rows below give T cell receptor beta chains drawn from one sample of a study of blood T cell repertoires in COVID-19. This table comes from immunoSEQ multiplex PCR, and its TCRdb copy is limited to in-frame clones, with some not included. The sample has 140,000 to 150,000 clones; 85% to 90% are singletons. The sequencing sample was made of peripheral blood. The origin of the receptors is a man aged 55-75 years with active or convalescent COVID-19. CDR3s include the opening cysteine and the closing phenylalanine or tryptophan. The D gene is left open where the match is weak. Size is stated for part of the rows, as once, few or many counts, or as a class when the clone is expanded.

abundance: once
d_gene: NA
v_gene: TRBV6-6
j_gene: TRBJ2-5
CDR3nt: TGTGCCAGCAGTCAGCTTAGAGGGCCTCGTGAGACCCAGTACTTC
CDR3aa: CASSQLRGPRETQYF

abundance: NA
d_gene: NA
v_gene: TRBV5-5
j_gene: TRBJ2-2
CDR3nt: TGTGCCAGCAGTTCGACTAGAGCGAACACCGGGGAGCTGTTTTTT
CDR3aa: CASSSTRANTGELFF

abundance: NA
d_gene: TRBD1
v_gene: TRBV7-3
j_gene: TRBJ2-3
CDR3nt: TGTGCCAGCAGCCCCCTGGGACAGGGGGCCGCAGATACGCAGTATTTT
CDR3aa: CASSPLGQGAADTQYF

abundance: NA
d_gene: NA
v_gene: TRBV7-9
j_gene: TRBJ1-1
CDR3nt: TGTGCCAGCAGCTTGCGGACAACCGAAGCTTTCTTT
CDR3aa: CASSLRTTEAFF

abundance: NA
d_gene: NA
v_gene: TRBV6-5
j_gene: TRBJ1-1
CDR3nt: TGTGCCAGCAGAGCACAGGTGTACGCTGAAGCTTTCTTT
CDR3aa: CASRAQVYAEAFF

abundance: NA
d_gene: TRBD1
v_gene: TRBV5-4
j_gene: TRBJ2-7
CDR3nt: TGTGCCAGCAGCTGGGGTGGGACAGCCTCCTACGAGCAGTACTTC
CDR3aa: CASSWGGTASYEQYF

abundance: NA
d_gene: NA
v_gene: TRBV5-4
j_gene: TRBJ2-3
CDR3nt: TGTGCCAGCAGCTTGCCAGCGACAGATACGCAGTATTTT
CDR3aa: CASSLPATDTQYF

abundance: NA
d_gene: NA
v_gene: TRBV25-1
j_gene: TRBJ1-5
CDR3nt: TGTGCCAGCAGTGCAGGGTACAATCAGCCCCAGCATTTT
CDR3aa: CASSAGYNQPQHF

abundance: NA
d_gene: NA
v_gene: TRBV5-4
j_gene: TRBJ1-2
CDR3nt: TGTGCCAGCAGCTTGGAGGGAGCGCCGGAGAGCTACACCTTC
CDR3aa: CASSLEGAPESYTF

abundance: few
d_gene: NA
v_gene: TRBV7-9
j_gene: TRBJ2-5
CDR3nt: TGTGCCAGCAGCCCAGGGGTAGGTTCCCAAGAGACCCAGTACTTC
CDR3aa: CASSPGVGSQETQYF

abundance: NA
d_gene: NA
v_gene: TRBV21-1
j_gene: TRBJ1-3
CDR3nt: TGTGCCAGCACCCAGGGGGCCCGCTTACAGACCTGCTCTGGAAACACCATATATTTT
CDR3aa: CASTQGARLQTCSGNTIYF

abundance: NA
d_gene: TRBD1
v_gene: TRBV4-3
j_gene: TRBJ2-5
CDR3nt: TGCGCCAGCAGCCGAGGGACAGGGGGCCCAGAGACCCAGTACTTC
CDR3aa: CASSRGTGGPETQYF

abundance: few
d_gene: TRBD1
v_gene: TRBV5-1
j_gene: TRBJ1-1
CDR3nt: TGCGCCAGCAGCACCAGCAGGGGACAGACTGAAGCTTTCTTT
CDR3aa: CASSTSRGQTEAFF

abundance: NA
d_gene: TRBD1
v_gene: TRBV7-9
j_gene: TRBJ1-2
CDR3nt: TGTGCCAGCAGCTCATGGACAGGGGGCGCAGAGGGCTACACCTTC
CDR3aa: CASSSWTGGAEGYTF

abundance: once
d_gene: NA
v_gene: TRBV27
j_gene: TRBJ1-6
CDR3nt: TGTGCCAGCAGTTACCCAGGGGCTGGTTCACCCCTCCACTTT
CDR3aa: CASSYPGAGSPLHF

abundance: NA
d_gene: NA
v_gene: TRBV7-2
j_gene: TRBJ1-2
CDR3nt: TGTGCCAGCAGCTTAAGGGGGGGAGATAACTATGGCTACACCTTC
CDR3aa: CASSLRGGDNYGYTF

abundance: NA
d_gene: TRBD1
v_gene: TRBV7-2
j_gene: TRBJ1-1
CDR3nt: TGTGCCAGCAGCTCCAACAGGGGTAACACTGAAGCTTTCTTT
CDR3aa: CASSSNRGNTEAFF